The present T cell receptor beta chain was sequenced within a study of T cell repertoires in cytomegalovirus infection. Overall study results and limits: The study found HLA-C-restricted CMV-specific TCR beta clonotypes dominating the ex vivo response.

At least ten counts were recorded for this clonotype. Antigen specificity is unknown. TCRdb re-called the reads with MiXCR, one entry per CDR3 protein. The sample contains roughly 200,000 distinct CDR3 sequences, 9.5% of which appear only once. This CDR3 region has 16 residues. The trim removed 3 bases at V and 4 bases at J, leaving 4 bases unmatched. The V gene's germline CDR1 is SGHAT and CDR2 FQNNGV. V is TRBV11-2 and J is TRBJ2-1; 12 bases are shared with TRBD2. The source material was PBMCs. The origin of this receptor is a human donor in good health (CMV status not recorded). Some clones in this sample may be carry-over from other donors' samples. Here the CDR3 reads CASSFSTSGGYNEQFF. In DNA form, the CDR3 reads TGTGCCAGCAGCTTCTCGACTAGCGGGGGTTACAATGAGCAGTTCTTC.